This T cell receptor beta chain was retrieved from a study of blood T cell repertoires in COVID-19. J was trimmed by 7 bases and V by 3 bases; bases with no gene match: 5. This CDR3 spans 14 amino acids. Per the germline V gene, CDR1 is LGHNA and CDR2 is YSLEER. This table comes from immunoSEQ multiplex PCR, and its TCRdb copy is limited to in-frame clones, with some not included. The sample carries about 150,000 clones, about 80% recorded once. This rearrangement joins TRBV4-3 to TRBJ2-2; 7 bases are a match to TRBD1. The sequence was collected from a woman aged 80 or over with acute or convalescent COVID-19. The sample comprised peripheral blood. The CDR3 DNA reads TGCGCCAGCAGCCAGCGACAGGGCGGCGGGGAGCTGTTTTTT. It specifies CASSQRQGGGELFF.